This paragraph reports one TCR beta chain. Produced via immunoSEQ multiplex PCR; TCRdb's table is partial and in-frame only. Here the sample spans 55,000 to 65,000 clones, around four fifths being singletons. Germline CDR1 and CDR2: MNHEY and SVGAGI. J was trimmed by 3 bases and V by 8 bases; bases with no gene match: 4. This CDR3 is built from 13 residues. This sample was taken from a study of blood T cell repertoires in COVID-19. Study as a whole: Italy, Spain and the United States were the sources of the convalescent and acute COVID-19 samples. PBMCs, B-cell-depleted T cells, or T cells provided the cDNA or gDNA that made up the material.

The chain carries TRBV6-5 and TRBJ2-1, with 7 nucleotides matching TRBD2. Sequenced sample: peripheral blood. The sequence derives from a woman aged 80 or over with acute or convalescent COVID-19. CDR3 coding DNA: TGTGCCAGCCGATCTAGCGGCTACAATGAGCAGTTCTTC. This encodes CASRSSGYNEQFF.